This T cell receptor (beta chain) is drawn from a study of long-term antiretroviral therapy in people with HIV. On the study more broadly: First collections came about a decade before the 2015 immediate-ART recommendation.

About this clone: The antigen is undetermined.

Study results and limitations: HIV repertoires showed narrower CDR3 length ranges than controls. Every time point showed a repertoire led by clones expanded before ART.

The germline V gene encodes CDR1 SNHLY and CDR2 FYNNEI. The CDR3 sequence is 16 residues long. V trimming: 6 bases; J trimming: 4 bases; junction bases outside the gene matches: 12. Investigators performed immunoSEQ version v3.0 at survey level. The repertoire was sequenced with immunoSEQ multiplex PCR; TCRdb's copy has only in-frame clones and lacks some. Of more than 15,000 clones in the sample, over 60% were seen once. V and J are TRBV2 and TRBJ2-3; TRBD2 matches at 8 bases. This receptor was taken from a man in his late teens or twenties with HIV. This material consisted of unsorted PBMCs, taken 0.5 years before starting antiretroviral therapy. The CDR3 DNA sequence: TGTGCCAGCAGGGTATTGGGACTAGGAGGCGCAGATACGCAGTATTTT. Translation gives CASRVLGLGGADTQYF. Variable domain in full (rest from reference TRBV2 and TRBJ2-3): EPEVTQTPSHQVTQMGQEVILRCVPISNHLYFYWYRQILGQKVEFLVSFYNNEISEKSEIFDDQFSVERPDGSNFTLKIRSTKLEDSAMYFCASRVLGLGGADTQYFGPGTRLTVL.